The rows below give T cell receptor beta chains drawn from one sample of a study of regulatory T cells in long-lasting Graves disease. MiXCR was run by TCRdb on the multiplex PCR reads, yielding one entry per CDR3 protein. The sample contains roughly 410,000 distinct CDR3 sequences, approximately 15% of which appear only once. Another study also made use of these data, one on T cells in Graves' hyperthyroidism and ophthalmopathy.

The source material was peripheral blood mononuclear cells (PBMCs), sampled at new diagnosis, from a patient treated with antithyroid drugs. The receptor set was obtained from a woman aged 40 to 50 with Graves disease. The CDR3 runs from the conserved cysteine through the conserved F or W. A D gene is named only where the DNA matches it firmly. Size values are once, few and many counts, or a class for expanded clones, and some rows have none.

size	length	V	D	J	DNA	CDR3
many	13	TRBV5-1	-	TRBJ1-2	TGCGCCAGCAGCCCGGACATGGACTATGGCTACACCTTC	CASSPDMDYGYTF
many	14	TRBV7-3	TRBD2	TRBJ2-5	TGTGCCAGCAGCTCTAGCGGGATAGGAGAGACCCAGTACTTC	CASSSSGIGETQYF
few	15	TRBV4-1	-	TRBJ2-7	TGCGCCAGCAGCCAAGGTTGGGAGAGCTCCTACGAGCAGTACTTC	CASSQGWESSYEQYF
many	12	TRBV5-1	-	TRBJ2-3	TGCGCCAGCAGGTTCGAACATGATACGCAGTATTTT	CASRFEHDTQYF
many	20	TRBV19	TRBD2	TRBJ2-3	TGTGCCAGTAGTATCCACACTAGCGGGAGAGAGAGGAGCTACGGAGATACGCAGTATTTT	CASSIHTSGRERSYGDTQYF
many	15	TRBV9	TRBD2	TRBJ2-1	TGTGCCAGCAGCGGTTCCGGGACTAGCGGGAATGAGCAGTTCTTC	CASSGSGTSGNEQFF
few	16	TRBV28	TRBD2	TRBJ2-5	TGTGCCAGCACCGGAGGCGGTGGCGGGAGGGAAGAGACCCAGTACTTC	CASTGGGGGREETQYF
many	15	TRBV28	TRBD2	TRBJ2-7	TGTGCCAGCAGTCGCTTAGCGGGACCCACCTACGAGCAGTACTTC	CASSRLAGPTYEQYF
few	13	TRBV5-4	-	TRBJ2-3	TGTGCCAGCAGCTACCCCGGGCCAGATACGCAGTATTTT	CASSYPGPDTQYF
many	17	TRBV5-1	TRBD2	TRBJ2-1	TGCGCCAGCAGCCCTGCCGGGGGACTAGCGGGAATCGATGAGCAGTTCTTC	CASSPAGGLAGIDEQFF
many	13	TRBV2	TRBD1	TRBJ2-7	TGTGCCAGCTGTAAGGACAGGGCCCACGAGCAGTACTTC	CASCKDRAHEQYF
few	16	TRBV12-3/TRBV12-4	TRBD2	TRBJ2-7	TGTGCCAGCAGTCAAGCCGGCGAGCGGGACCCCTACGAGCAGTACTTC	CASSQAGERDPYEQYF
many	15	TRBV3-1	-	TRBJ1-5	TGTGCCAGCAGCCAAGGAGGGGACCGAAATCAGCCCCAGCATTTT	CASSQGGDRNQPQHF
many	15	TRBV24-1	TRBD1	TRBJ2-1	TGTGCCACCAGTGACCAGGGGGCTGGGTACAATGAGCAGTTCTTC	CATSDQGAGYNEQFF
many	14	TRBV27	TRBD2	TRBJ2-1	TGTGCCAGCAGCAGTGGGCTAGCGGGAGGGCGGCAGTTCTTC	CASSSGLAGGRQFF
-	17	TRBV2	TRBD2	TRBJ2-7	TGTGCCAGCAGTGGACTAGCGGGAGTTAGCAGCTCCTACGAGCAGTACTTC	CASSGLAGVSSSYEQYF
many	14	TRBV20-1	-	TRBJ1-1	TGCAGTGCTACCTACCGGGACACCTACACTGAAGCTTTCTTT	CSATYRDTYTEAFF
many	14	TRBV24-1	TRBD2	TRBJ2-1	TGTGCCACCAGTGGGCTAGCGGGAGGCAATGAGCAGTTCTTC	CATSGLAGGNEQFF
-	15	TRBV5-5	TRBD1	TRBJ2-5	TGTGCCAGCAGCCTCGACAGGGGGCATTGGGAGACCCAGTACTTC	CASSLDRGHWETQYF
-	14	TRBV27	TRBD2	TRBJ2-1	TGTGCCAGCGGAGCGGGAGGGTACTACAATGAGCAGTTCTTC	CASGAGGYYNEQFF
many	13	TRBV12-3/TRBV12-4	-	TRBJ1-2	TGTGCCAGCAGTGATGGGGCCGGTTTTATGAAGACCTTC	CASSDGAGFMKTF
many	15	TRBV7-2	TRBD1	TRBJ2-7	TGTGCCAGCAGCCGGACAGGCCTTAGCTCCTACGAGCAGTACTTC	CASSRTGLSSYEQYF
many	17	TRBV12-3/TRBV12-4	-	TRBJ1-2	TGTGCCAGCAGTTCCTCGGGGGACATCCACTTCTCCTATGGCTACACCTTC	CASSSSGDIHFSYGYTF
many	15	TRBV27	TRBD1	TRBJ2-1	TGTGCCAGCAGGGTAAGACAGGGGAGTTACAATGAGCAGTTCTTC	CASRVRQGSYNEQFF
few	13	TRBV12-3/TRBV12-4	-	TRBJ1-2	TGTGCCGGCAGTCCCAGGGTTTACTATGGCTACACCTTC	CAGSPRVYYGYTF
many	16	TRBV18	TRBD1	TRBJ2-7	TGTGCCAGCTCACTTACTCCGGGACAGGGGCCCTACGAGCAGTACTTC	CASSLTPGQGPYEQYF
many	13	TRBV7-2	-	TRBJ2-5	TGTGCCAGCAGCCCGCGGGTCCGGGAGACCCAGTACTTC	CASSPRVRETQYF
few	16	TRBV4-3	-	TRBJ2-7	TGCGCCAGCAGCCAGGGGGCGGGGCAGGGTTTCCACGAGCAGTACTTC	CASSQGAGQGFHEQYF
many	15	TRBV5-8	TRBD1	TRBJ1-5	TGTGCCAGCAGCTCAGGGGGTGTCAGCAATCAGCCCCAGCATTTT	CASSSGGVSNQPQHF
-	13	TRBV28	-	TRBJ2-7	TGTGCCAGCGGGCCCCTCAATCTCTACGAGCAGTACTTC	CASGPLNLYEQYF
many	16	TRBV15	-	TRBJ1-6	TGTGCCACCAGCAGAGTTCTGGCAGCGGACAATTCACCCCTCCACTTT	CATSRVLAADNSPLHF
-	17	TRBV20-1	TRBD2	TRBJ2-5	TGCAGTGCTAGAGCCCTACCTAGCGGGAGGGCACAGGAGACCCAGTACTTC	CSARALPSGRAQETQYF
many	15	TRBV12-3/TRBV12-4	TRBD1	TRBJ2-3	TGTGCCAGCAGGGGGACAGGGGGCATAACAGATACGCAGTATTTT	CASRGTGGITDTQYF
many	17	TRBV3-1	TRBD2	TRBJ2-1	TGTGCCAGCAGTCAACTAGCGGGATCGAGCTCCTACAATGAGCAGTTCTTC	CASSQLAGSSSYNEQFF
many	13	TRBV5-6	-	TRBJ2-7	TGTGCCAGCAGCTTGGGGTCAGCGTACGAGCAGTACTTC	CASSLGSAYEQYF
-	13	TRBV6-5	-	TRBJ1-1	TGTGCCAGCAGTTCCCACCCCGGCACTGAAGCTTTCTTT	CASSSHPGTEAFF
-	14	TRBV6-2/TRBV6-3	-	TRBJ2-1	TGTGCCAGCAGTAAACCATCAGGGAACAATGAGCAGTTCTTC	CASSKPSGNNEQFF
many	13	TRBV27	-	TRBJ1-5	TGTGCCAGCAGTTTGTGGGGGAATCAGCCCCAGCATTTT	CASSLWGNQPQHF
many	13	TRBV29-1	-	TRBJ2-5	TGCAGCGTTGAAAGGGCGAGAATGGAGACCCAGTACTTC	CSVERARMETQYF
many	19	TRBV6-1	TRBD2	TRBJ2-3	TGTGCCAGCAGTGAACCGGGACTAGCGGGATTCACTAGCACAGATACGCAGTATTTT	CASSEPGLAGFTSTDTQYF
-	14	TRBV30	TRBD2	TRBJ2-1	TGTGCCTGGAGTACAGCGGGAGGGCCCAATGAGCAGTTCTTC	CAWSTAGGPNEQFF
-	17	TRBV7-3	TRBD2	TRBJ2-3	TGTGCCAGCAGCCAAAGCGGGGGAGGTAGGGCCACAGATACGCAGTATTTT	CASSQSGGGRATDTQYF
many	12	TRBV28	-	TRBJ1-2	TGTGCCAGCAGGATGACACTCTATGGCTACACCTTC	CASRMTLYGYTF
many	15	TRBV9	TRBD2	TRBJ2-5	TGTGCCAGCAGCGTAGGGACTATGGGGGGGGAGACCCAGTACTTC	CASSVGTMGGETQYF
-	15	TRBV2	-	TRBJ2-3	TGTGCCAGCAGCCGGACATATACGGGCACAGATACGCAGTATTTT	CASSRTYTGTDTQYF
many	15	TRBV18	-	TRBJ2-2	TGTGCCAGCTCGGCGGCGGGAAGGTACACCGGGGAGCTGTTTTTT	CASSAAGRYTGELFF
few	18	TRBV3-1	TRBD1	TRBJ2-7	TGTGCCAGCAGCCAAGCTGTGCCCACCGGGACAGGGGCGTACGAGCAGTACTTC	CASSQAVPTGTGAYEQYF
many	13	TRBV2	-	TRBJ1-5	TGTGCCAGCAGTGAGGGGGAAGGTCAGCCCCAGCATTTT	CASSEGEGQPQHF
-	13	TRBV3-1	-	TRBJ2-5	TGTGCCAGCCGGGCGGGAAGGGGCGAGACCCAGTACTTC	CASRAGRGETQYF
many	14	TRBV11-2	TRBD2	TRBJ2-7	TGTGCCAGCAGCTTTAGCGGGACGGAATACGAGCAGTACTTC	CASSFSGTEYEQYF
many	17	TRBV3-1	-	TRBJ1-4	TGTGCCAGCAGCCAAGAGGGTATTGGTCTTAACAATGAAAAACTGTTTTTT	CASSQEGIGLNNEKLFF
many	18	TRBV29-1	TRBD2	TRBJ2-3	TGCAGCGTTGAAATCCAGGGCCTAGCGGGAGGTGGGCCAGATACGCAGTATTTT	CSVEIQGLAGGGPDTQYF